The T cell receptor beta chain under discussion was sequenced for a study of blood T cell repertoires in COVID-19. Study in general: Samples representing acute and convalescent COVID-19 were sourced from the United States, Italy and Spain. From T cells, B-cell-depleted T cells, or PBMCs came the material, which was cDNA or gDNA.

Patients from Seattle were sampled longitudinally, starting during active infection. This CDR3 is built from 12 residues. Per germline, CDR1 SGHNT and CDR2 YYREEE (reference sequence). The V end was cut by 3 bases, the J end by 6 bases, with 8 bases between. As originally analysed: Nucleated cell number was recorded as an estimate derived from reference gene primer amplification. Assay: immunoSEQ multiplex PCR; the TCRdb copy retains only in-frame clones and omits some. The D gene and trimming were derived from the DNA, and the V and J assignments and clone size from that table. The table lists about 270,000 clones, roughly 90% of them singletons.

This sequence joins TRBV5-4 and TRBJ2-3; no clear D gene. Sequenced material: peripheral blood. The receptor was derived from a woman aged 70-85 years with COVID-19, enrolled during active disease. CDR3 in amino acids: CASSSQRDTQYF. For the CDR3, the DNA is TGTGCCAGCAGCTCCCAGAGGGATACGCAGTATTTT.